These 25 T cell receptor beta chains share one sample of origin, sequenced in a study of Graves' ophthalmopathy and Graves' hyperthyroidism. The sequenced template was RNA, covering the TCR beta CDR3 region. The first round was an RT-PCR with HTBI primers, and the second round was a multiplex PCR. In TCRdb, the multiplex PCR reads were re-called with MiXCR into one record per CDR3 protein. The sample contains hundreds of thousands of distinct CDR3 sequences, around an eighth of which appear only once. Input material: blood. The origin of the receptors is a young woman with Graves' ophthalmopathy.

This rearrangement joins TRBV20-1 to TRBJ2-7; possibly TRBD1 for D (6 bases). This CDR3 region has 12 residues. The germline V gene encodes CDR1 DFQATT and CDR2 SNEGSKA (reference sequence). V shed 3 bases and J shed 4 bases, with 10 bases lying between them. The DNA of the CDR3 is TGCAGTGCTAGGGGGGCAGAGTACGAGCAGTACTTC. It specifies CSARGAEYEQYF.

This clonotype was recorded many times. The chain employs TRBV27 and TRBJ1-2; no clear D gene. There are 15 residues in the CDR3. V was trimmed by 8 bases and J by 3 bases, leaving 19 bases between them. Germline V lookup: CDR1 MNHEY, CDR2 SMNVEV (reference sequence). The CDR3 is CASLPTAVRDYGYTF. CDR3 nucleotide sequence: TGTGCCAGCCTACCCACGGCCGTTCGTGACTATGGCTACACCTTC.

This clonotype showed up many times. The CDR3 coding sequence is TGCGCCAGCAGCCGCGGGGCGTTGGATGAAAAACTGTTTTTT. The encoded protein is CASSRGALDEKLFF. The J gene is TRBJ1-4, the V gene TRBV4-1; D may be TRBD1 (5 bases). The V gene lost 4 bases and the J gene lost 6 bases, with 12 bases spanning the gap. The CDR3 is made up of 14 amino acids. In germline, CDR1 is MGHRA, CDR2 YSYEKL.

This clonotype was counted a few times. The chain has TRBV6-1 and TRBJ2-5, with TRBD2 as a possible D gene (6 bases). The V gene's germline CDR1 is MNHNS and CDR2 SASEGT. The CDR3 is 15 amino acids. The V end lost 2 bases, the J end lost 5 bases, and 15 bases lay between the germline ends. Written as DNA, the CDR3 is TGTGCCAGCAGTGAACAGCATGGGGGGTCGGAGACCCAGTACTTC. Translating it yields CASSEQHGGSETQYF.

At least ten counts were recorded for this clonotype. The rearrangement uses TRBV5-1 and TRBJ2-7; 8 nucleotides match TRBD1. V lost 3 bases and J lost 1; bases outside the gene matches: 6. The CDR3 has 15 amino acids. The germline V gene encodes CDR1 SGHRS and CDR2 YFSETQ. CDR3 nucleotide sequence: TGCGCCAGCAGCTACGGACAGGGTCAGTCCTACGAGCAGTACTTC. Its translation: CASSYGQGQSYEQYF.

This clonotype showed up many times. The chain carries TRBV10-3 and TRBJ1-1, with unresolved D. The germline gives CDR1 ENHRY, CDR2 SYGVKD. This CDR3 contains 16 residues. The ends were cut back, 6 bases at V and 0 bases at J, with 17 bases in the middle. As DNA, the CDR3 is TGTGCCATCAGAAAATGGACGGTAGAAGTGAACACTGAAGCTTTCTTT. As protein: CAIRKWTVEVNTEAFF.

This clonotype was counted at least ten times. The chain is built from TRBV20-1 and TRBJ1-5; D ambiguous. The CDR3 is made up of 13 amino acids. The germline V gene has CDR1 DFQATT and CDR2 SNEGSKA (reference sequence). V dropped 2 bases and J dropped 3 bases, with 8 bases sitting between them. CDR3 residues: CSARRTDNQPQHF. The DNA of the CDR3 is TGCAGTGCTAGAAGGACCGACAATCAGCCCCAGCATTTT.

This clonotype was observed many times. The chain has TRBV12-3 or TRBV12-4 and TRBJ2-5, with 7 bases fitting TRBD1. The trim removed 7 bases at V and 2 bases at J, leaving 7 bases unmatched. This CDR3 is 14 amino acids long. The CDR3 DNA reads TGTGCCAGCACCTTGGGACAGCAACAAGAGACCCAGTACTTC. It is translated as CASTLGQQQETQYF.

This clonotype was counted many times. V gene TRBV12-3 or TRBV12-4 combines with J gene TRBJ1-1, with D possibly matching TRBD1 (6 bases). CDR3 length: 15 amino acids. V lost 1 base and J 5 bases, leaving 14 bases between the germline ends. The DNA for the CDR3 is TGTGCCAGCAGTTTAGGTGTAGGGAGGGGGACTGAAGCTTTCTTT. Translating it yields CASSLGVGRGTEAFF.

The rearrangement links TRBV7-3 to TRBJ2-7; 15 nucleotides agree with TRBD2. The CDR3 runs to 16 residues. The V segment lost 5 bases and the J segment 7 bases; nucleotides outside the gene matches: 9. Germline V gives CDR1 SGHTA, CDR2 FQGTGA. The CDR3: CASSHGLAGGPGEQYF. The CDR3 coding sequence is TGTGCCAGCAGCCATGGACTAGCGGGAGGGCCGGGAGAGCAGTACTTC.

The chain carries TRBV30 and TRBJ2-2; 7 nucleotides agree with TRBD1. The CDR3 runs 15 residues. Trimming removed 2 bases from V and 1 base from J; junction bases left unmatched: 4. The V gene's germline CDR1 is GTSNPN and CDR2 SVGIG (reference sequence). CDR3 nucleotides: TGTGCCTGGAGTCCCCGGACAGGGAACACCGGGGAGCTGTTTTTT. Translated, it gives CAWSPRTGNTGELFF.

This clonotype was seen at least ten times. The chain joins TRBV6-1 to TRBJ2-7; TRBD2 matches at 14 bases. The germline V gene encodes CDR1 MNHNS and CDR2 SASEGT. V lost 5 bases to trimming and J lost 9 bases; unmatched junction nucleotides: 9. The CDR3 sequence is 15 residues long. The CDR3: CASSRQRLAGGGQYF. In DNA form, the CDR3 reads TGTGCCAGCAGTCGTCAGAGACTAGCGGGAGGGGGGCAGTACTTC.

On this clonotype itself: Germline and junction disagree at one end, which may indicate a read error. The chain couples TRBV12-3 or TRBV12-4 to TRBJ2-2; TRBD2 aligns across 7 bases. The CDR3 spans 16 residues. The CDR3 region has the DNA TGTGCCAGCAGTATTCCTAGCGGAGCGGTCACCGGGAAGCTGTTTTTT. This encodes CASSIPSGAVTGKLFF.

Many counts were recorded for this clonotype. CDR3 amino acids: CASSHRQDSYEQYF. CDR3 nucleotide sequence: TGTGCCAGCAGCCACAGACAGGATTCCTACGAGCAGTACTTC. V usage is TRBV7-9 and J usage is TRBJ2-7; TRBD1 might be the D (6 bases). The CDR3 sequence is 14 residues long. The V gene's germline CDR1 is SEHNR and CDR2 FQNEAQ (reference sequence). The V end was cut by 5 bases, the J end by 1 base, with 12 bases between.

This clonotype was seen ten or more times. The rearrangement joins TRBV7-9 to TRBJ2-5, with D possibly being TRBD1 or TRBD2 (6 bases each). Germline V CDR1 and CDR2: SEHNR, FQNEAQ (reference sequence). The length of the CDR3 is 16 residues. V was trimmed by 5 bases and J by 4 bases, leaving 20 bases between them. The CDR3 is CASSPTGGGTRETQYF. CDR3 DNA: TGTGCCAGCAGCCCGACAGGTGGCGGGACCCGAGAGACCCAGTACTTC.

The V gene is TRBV3-1, the J gene TRBJ1-1, with 7 bases fitting TRBD1. The CDR3 spans 15 residues. V was clipped by 5 bases and J by 2 bases; unmatched bases: 8. CDR1 is LGHDT, CDR2 YNNKEL, per germline (reference sequence). The CDR3 sequence is CASSMGQLGNTEAFF. CDR3 nucleotides: TGTGCCAGCAGCATGGGACAGCTCGGTAACACTGAAGCTTTCTTT.

This clonotype was observed at least ten times. The V gene is TRBV20-1, the J gene TRBJ1-1; weak D call: TRBD1 (6 bases). CDR1 DFQATT and CDR2 SNEGSKA come from the germline V gene (reference sequence). CDR3 size: 13 residues. Between the trimmed V and J ends, which lost 0 bases and 5 bases, there was a span of 10 bases. The CDR3 DNA is TGCAGTGCTAGAGAACAGGGAGAAACTGAAGCTTTCTTT. Encoded protein: CSAREQGETEAFF.

In its sample, this clonotype was seen many times. This may be a read error, as it is one base from a much larger clone. The chain couples TRBV6-5 to TRBJ1-1; D not certain. Germline-derived CDR1 and CDR2 are MNHEY and SVGAGI. V was clipped by 4 bases and J by 11 bases, with 11 bases between them. The CDR3 has 11 residues. CDR3 amino acids: CASSCGQVAFF. CDR3 in DNA: TGTGCCAGCAGTTGCGGGCAGGTGGCTTTCTTT.

This clonotype has just a few counts. This chain joins TRBV5-1 and TRBJ1-6; D not certain. The germline gives CDR1 SGHRS, CDR2 YFSETQ. This CDR3 contains 16 residues. The V end was cut by 0 bases, the J end by 8 bases, with 15 bases between. This chain's CDR3 is CASSLVAGYGDSPLHF. The CDR3 coding sequence is TGCGCCAGCAGCTTGGTAGCGGGGTACGGTGATTCACCCCTCCACTTT.

V gene TRBV27 combines with J gene TRBJ1-1; D is undetermined. The germline V and J ends were trimmed by 3 bases and 6 bases, with 17 bases remaining between them. CDR3 length: 15 amino acids. Germline V CDR1 and CDR2: MNHEY, SMNVEV (reference sequence). For the CDR3, the DNA is TGTGCCAGCAGTTTTCTCCGGGGTCGGCGGCCTGAAGCTTTCTTT. Encoded protein: CASSFLRGRRPEAFF.

Only a few counts were recorded for this clonotype. The chain is built from TRBV25-1 and TRBJ1-2, with D unresolved. Germline lookup yields CDR1 MGHDK and CDR2 SYGVNS. This CDR3 has 12 residues. V was clipped by 3 bases and J by 10 bases, with 12 bases between them. This CDR3 reads CASSDMASLYTF. Written as DNA, the CDR3 is TGTGCCAGCAGTGATATGGCCAGCCTCTACACCTTC.

This clonotype was detected many times. The CDR3 DNA sequence: TGTGCCAGCAGGTCTACTAACACTGAAGCTTTCTTT. Translated: CASRSTNTEAFF. This chain links TRBV6-5 with TRBJ1-1, with D hard to call. Germline V gives CDR1 MNHEY, CDR2 SVGAGI. V was trimmed by 6 bases and J by 2 bases, leaving 7 bases between them. This CDR3 has 12 amino acids.

This clonotype was picked up many times. V gene TRBV11-2 combines with J gene TRBJ2-4; D gene unclear. With 5 bases removed from V and 0 bases from J, the gap between germline ends came to 17 bases. There are 17 residues in the CDR3. The germline gives CDR1 SGHAT, CDR2 FQNNGV. CDR3 region: CASSRSTETLAKNIQYF. CDR3 nucleotide sequence: TGTGCCAGCAGCCGTAGTACGGAGACACTAGCCAAAAACATTCAGTACTTC.

This rearrangement joins TRBV7-9 to TRBJ1-1, with TRBD1 identical over 8 bases. The junction had 8 bases not matched to a gene; V was cut back by 6 bases and J by 5 bases. Germline CDR1 reads SEHNR; CDR2 reads FQNEAQ (reference sequence). This CDR3 has 14 residues. CDR3 in DNA: TGTGCCAGCAGTCCCGCGACAGGGGTTACTGAAGCTTTCTTT. Translation: CASSPATGVTEAFF.

Many counts were recorded for this clonotype. This rearrangement joins TRBV12-3 or TRBV12-4 to TRBJ1-6, with TRBD1 matching 7 bases. CDR3 length: 14 residues. The trim removed 3 bases at V and 8 bases at J, leaving 4 bases unmatched. This CDR3 is CASSFKGADSPLHF. In DNA form, the CDR3 reads TGTGCCAGCAGTTTCAAGGGGGCTGATTCACCCCTCCACTTT.